Listed below are T cell receptor beta chains from one sample, sequenced in a study of control samples from healthy donors and cancer patients. The protocol was immunoSEQ multiplex PCR, while the TCRdb copy is restricted to in-frame clones and leaves out a portion. This sample yields roughly 180,000 clones, of which 94% are seen a single time; about 1.4% belongs to the top ten. Sample: blood. These receptors were obtained from a woman younger than 35 in good health. CDR3s include the opening cysteine and the closing phenylalanine or tryptophan. The D gene is left open where the match is weak. The size entry is marked missing in some rows and otherwise reads once, few, many or a size class.

v_call,j_call,d_call,cdr3_length,clone_size,cdr3_nt,cdr3_aa
TRBV6-5,TRBJ2-7,TRBD2,16,.,TGTGCCAGCAGTTACATTTGGCGCGGGAGGGCTTACGAGCAGTACTTC,CASSYIWRGRAYEQYF
TRBV28,TRBJ1-2,.,14,.,TGTGCCAGCAGTTTATTATCGAAAATTTATGGCTACACCTTC,CASSLLSKIYGYTF
TRBV11-2,TRBJ2-7,.,15,.,TGTGCCAGCAGCTTAGAGGTGACACCCTCCTACGAGCAGTACTTC,CASSLEVTPSYEQYF
TRBV10-3,TRBJ1-2,.,13,.,TGTGCCATCAGTGATAGACAGACGGATGGCTACACCTTC,CAISDRQTDGYTF
TRBV11-2,TRBJ1-6,TRBD1,18,.,TGTGCCAGCAGCCCGAGGGACAGGCGAAGCTCCTATAATTCACCCCTCCACTTT,CASSPRDRRSSYNSPLHF
TRBV7-2,TRBJ2-7,TRBD1,14,.,TGTGCCAGCAGAACGTCGGGACAGGGTAGTGAGCAGTACTTC,CASRTSGQGSEQYF
TRBV5-5,TRBJ1-4,.,15,.,TGTGCCAGCAGCTTCTCGGGGGCGGCTAATGAAAAACTGTTTTTT,CASSFSGAANEKLFF
TRBV19,TRBJ1-1,TRBD1,13,.,TGTGCCAGTAGTTTTACAGGGGAAGCTGAAGCTTTCTTT,CASSFTGEAEAFF
TRBV7-2,TRBJ2-1,.,16,.,TGTGCCAGCAGCTTACAGGGGTCAGGGGCGTACAATGAGCAGTTCTTC,CASSLQGSGAYNEQFF
TRBV28,TRBJ1-5,.,12,.,TGTGCCAGCAGGACAAGCAATCAGCCCCAGCATTTT,CASRTSNQPQHF
TRBV19,TRBJ1-1,.,14,.,TGTGCCAGTAGTACCTTCCTAGGGGGGCGAAAAGCTTTCTTT,CASSTFLGGRKAFF
TRBV29-1,TRBJ2-7,.,13,once,TGCAGCGTTGCGCACGGTAGCTCCTACGAGCAGTACTTC,CSVAHGSSYEQYF
TRBV7-2,TRBJ1-1,.,14,.,TGTGCCAGCAGCCCCCGCCCGGGGGACACTGAAGCTTTCTTT,CASSPRPGDTEAFF
TRBV29-1,TRBJ2-7,TRBD1,13,.,TGCAGCGTTTATCGGGACAGGGGACACGAGCAGTACTTC,CSVYRDRGHEQYF
TRBV7-6,TRBJ1-4,TRBD1,15,.,TGTGCCAGCAGTGCCGGGACAGGGATTAATGAAAAACTGTTTTTT,CASSAGTGINEKLFF
TRBV10-1,TRBJ2-4,.,13,once,TGCGCCAGCAGTGAAGCTATCTGGGACATTCAGTACTTC,CASSEAIWDIQYF
TRBV11-3,TRBJ1-1,.,14,.,TGTGCCAGCAGCTTCCTGACAGAGAACACTGAAGCTTTCTTT,CASSFLTENTEAFF
TRBV27,TRBJ2-7,TRBD1,15,once,TGTGCCAGCAGCACATATGGGACAGCCATCTACGAGCAGTACTTC,CASSTYGTAIYEQYF
TRBV6-5,TRBJ2-7,TRBD1,13,.,TGTGCCAGTAGGACAGGGGTCTCCTACGAGCAGTACTTC,CASRTGVSYEQYF
TRBV5-4,TRBJ2-3,TRBD1,17,.,TGTGCCAGCAGCTCGGGACAGGGGGCGCTTAGCACAGATACGCAGTATTTT,CASSSGQGALSTDTQYF
TRBV28,TRBJ2-1,TRBD2,18,.,TGTGCCAGCAGTTTTACTCTGGCCGGGACTAGCGGCTACAATGAGCAGTTCTTC,CASSFTLAGTSGYNEQFF
TRBV19,TRBJ1-4,.,14,.,TGTGCCAGTAGGGGCGATTTGACTAATGAAAAACTGTTTTTT,CASRGDLTNEKLFF
TRBV27,TRBJ2-3,.,13,.,TGTGCCAGCAGTTCATGGGGCACAGATACGCAGTATTTT,CASSSWGTDTQYF
TRBV18,TRBJ2-7,.,12,few,TGTGCCAGCTCCAGGGAGAGGTACGAGCAGTACTTC,CASSRERYEQYF
TRBV5-1,TRBJ1-4,.,15,.,TGCGCCAGCGCCCCAAACTCGGCAACTAATGAAAAACTGTTTTTT,CASAPNSATNEKLFF
TRBV13,TRBJ1-2,.,13,once,TGTGCCAGCAGTCCCATCCTAGGGGAAGGCTACACCTTC,CASSPILGEGYTF
TRBV5-5,TRBJ2-1,TRBD2,19,.,TGTGCCAGCAGGACGGACGGGACTAGCGGGAGGGCCATTGAAAATGAGCAGTTCTTC,CASRTDGTSGRAIENEQFF
TRBV5-4,TRBJ1-2,.,13,.,TGTGCCAGCAGCTTGGGGACAGCGAATGGCTACACCTTC,CASSLGTANGYTF
TRBV19,TRBJ2-7,.,14,.,TGTGCCAGTAGTATCAGCGCCGTCTCCTACGAGCAGTACTTC,CASSISAVSYEQYF
TRBV15,TRBJ2-7,.,14,once,TGTGCCACCAGCAGAGATCCAAGGGGAGGCGAGCAGTACTTC,CATSRDPRGGEQYF
TRBV6-5,TRBJ1-1,.,13,.,TGTGCCAGCAGTTTAGTTCGGAACACTGAAGCTTTCTTT,CASSLVRNTEAFF
TRBV5-5,TRBJ2-7,TRBD1,15,.,TGTGCCAGCAGCTGGGACAGGGCGCCCACCTACGAGCAGTACTTC,CASSWDRAPTYEQYF
TRBV10-3,TRBJ1-2,.,14,.,TGTGCCATCAGTGAGTCGGGTAGTGGAAATGGCTACACCTTC,CAISESGSGNGYTF
TRBV28,TRBJ2-3,TRBD1,15,.,TGTGCCAGCAGTCTCCGGACAGGGCTAACAGATACGCAGTATTTT,CASSLRTGLTDTQYF
TRBV27,TRBJ2-2,TRBD2,15,.,TGTGCCAGCAGTTGGACTAGCTTGAACACCGGGGAGCTGTTTTTT,CASSWTSLNTGELFF
TRBV25-1,TRBJ1-2,TRBD1,13,.,TGTGCCAGCAGTGGACAGGGAATGAGTGTCTACACCTTC,CASSGQGMSVYTF
TRBV4-1,TRBJ2-1,.,15,once,TGCGCCAGCAGCCAACCTGTACAGGTTTACAATGAGCAGTTCTTC,CASSQPVQVYNEQFF
TRBV10-3,TRBJ2-2,.,17,.,TGTGCCATCAGTGAAGCACTAGGACGGAAAAACACCGGGGAGCTGTTTTTT,CAISEALGRKNTGELFF
TRBV19,TRBJ2-1,.,13,.,TGTGCCAGTAGTATAGGCCGTTACAATGAGCAGTTCTTC,CASSIGRYNEQFF
TRBV9,TRBJ2-1,.,16,.,TGTGCCAGCAGCCCCAGCCATGTGCCAATCCCCAATGAGCAGTTCTTC,CASSPSHVPIPNEQFF
TRBV7-9,TRBJ2-3,TRBD1,12,.,TGTGCCAGCAGCTCAGGACAGGGTGCGCAGTATTTT,CASSSGQGAQYF
TRBV6-5,TRBJ1-6,.,15,.,TGTGCCAGCAGTCCCAACAAGCCATTAGTGTCACCCCTCCACTTT,CASSPNKPLVSPLHF
TRBV24-1,TRBJ1-5,.,14,.,TGTGCCACCAGTGAAGGGCTCCCCGGCCAGCCCCAGCATTTT,CATSEGLPGQPQHF
TRBV5-1,TRBJ1-3,.,15,.,TGCGCCAGCAGCCCGACGGGGGGCTCTGGAAACACCATATATTTT,CASSPTGGSGNTIYF
TRBV11-3,TRBJ2-7,.,15,once,TGTGCCAGCAGCTTCCCAGGGTTGAGGGGTCTGGAGCAGTACTTC,CASSFPGLRGLEQYF
TRBV4-3,TRBJ1-1,.,14,.,TGCGCCAGCAGCCAAGGTCACCAGGACACTGAAGCTTTCTTT,CASSQGHQDTEAFF
TRBV2,TRBJ1-5,.,15,few,TGTGCCTCCCAACTTGAGGCACGGGGTGATCAGCCCCAGCATTTT,CASQLEARGDQPQHF
TRBV6-2/TRBV6-3,TRBJ2-5,.,14,.,TGTGCCAGCAGTCCCCTAGGGGCGAGAGAGACCCAGTACTTC,CASSPLGARETQYF
TRBV7-6,TRBJ2-5,TRBD1,16,.,TGTGCCAGCAGCCCCATTTTGGGACAGACCCAAGAGACCCAGTACTTC,CASSPILGQTQETQYF
TRBV19,TRBJ1-1,TRBD1,15,.,TGTGCCAGTAGTACAGGACAGGGGATAGACACTGAAGCTTTCTTT,CASSTGQGIDTEAFF
TRBV7-9,TRBJ1-2,TRBD1,14,.,TGTGCCAGCAGCTGGACAGGGGAGGACTATGGCTACACCTTC,CASSWTGEDYGYTF
TRBV27,TRBJ1-6,.,14,.,TGTGCCAGCAGTCCCGGTGGGGAGATCTCACCCCTCCACTTT,CASSPGGEISPLHF
TRBV7-9,TRBJ1-6,TRBD1,16,.,TGTGCCAGCAGCCGGGACAGTCGGGGAAGAAATTCACCCCTCCACTTT,CASSRDSRGRNSPLHF
TRBV6-5,TRBJ1-5,.,15,.,TGTGCCAGCAGTTACTCGACCGCGGGCAATCAGCCCCAGCATTTT,CASSYSTAGNQPQHF
TRBV7-3,TRBJ1-1,.,16,.,TGTGCCAGCAGCTTTAGTGGAGGGCGCTACAACACTGAAGCTTTCTTT,CASSFSGGRYNTEAFF